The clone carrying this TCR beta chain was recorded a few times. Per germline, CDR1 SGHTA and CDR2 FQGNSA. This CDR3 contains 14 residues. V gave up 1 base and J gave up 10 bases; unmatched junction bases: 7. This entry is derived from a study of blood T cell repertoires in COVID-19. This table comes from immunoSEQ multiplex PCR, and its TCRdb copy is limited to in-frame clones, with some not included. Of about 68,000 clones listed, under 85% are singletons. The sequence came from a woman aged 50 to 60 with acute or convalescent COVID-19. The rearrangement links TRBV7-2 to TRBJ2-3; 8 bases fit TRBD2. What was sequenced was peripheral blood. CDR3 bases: TGTGCCAGCAGCTTAGAATCGCGGGGGGAGGCGCAGTATTTT. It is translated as CASSLESRGEAQYF.